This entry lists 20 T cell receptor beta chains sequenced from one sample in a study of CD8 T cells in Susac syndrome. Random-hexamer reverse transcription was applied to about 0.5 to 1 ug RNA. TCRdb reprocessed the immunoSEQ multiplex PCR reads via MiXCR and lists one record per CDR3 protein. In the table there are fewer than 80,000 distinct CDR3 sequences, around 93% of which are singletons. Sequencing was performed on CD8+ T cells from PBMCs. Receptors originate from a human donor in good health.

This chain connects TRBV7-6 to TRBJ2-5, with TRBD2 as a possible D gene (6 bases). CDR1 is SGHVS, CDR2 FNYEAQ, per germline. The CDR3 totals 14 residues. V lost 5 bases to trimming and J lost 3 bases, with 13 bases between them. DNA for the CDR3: TGTGCCAGCAGCCCCCGCTGGAGGGAAGAGACCCAGTACTTC. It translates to CASSPRWREETQYF. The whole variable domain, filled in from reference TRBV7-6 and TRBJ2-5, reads GAGVSQSPRYKVTKRGQDVALRCDPISGHVSLYWYRQALGQGPEFLTYFNYEAQQDKSGLPNDRFSAERPEGSISTLTIQRTEQRDSAMYRCASSPRWREETQYFGPGTRLLVL.

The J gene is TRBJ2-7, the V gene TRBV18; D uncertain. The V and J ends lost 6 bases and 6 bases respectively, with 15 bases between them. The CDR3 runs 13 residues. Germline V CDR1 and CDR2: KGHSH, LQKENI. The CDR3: CASSPPLLGEQYV. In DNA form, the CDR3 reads TGTGCCAGCTCGCCCCCCCTATTGGGCGAGCAGTACGTC.

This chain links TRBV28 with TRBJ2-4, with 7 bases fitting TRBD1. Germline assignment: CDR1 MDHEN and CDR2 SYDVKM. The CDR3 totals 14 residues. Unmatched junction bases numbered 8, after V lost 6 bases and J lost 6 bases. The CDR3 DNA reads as TGTGCCAGCAGGTTAACAGGGGCCCCAAACATTCAGTACTTC. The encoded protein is CASRLTGAPNIQYF. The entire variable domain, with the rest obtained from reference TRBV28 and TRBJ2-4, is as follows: DVKVTQSSRYLVKRTGEKVFLECVQDMDHENMFWYRQDPGLGLRLIYFSYDVKMKEKGDIPEGYSVSREKKERFSLILESASTNQTSMYLCASRLTGAPNIQYFGAGTRLSVL.

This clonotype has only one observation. The CDR3: CAVEFQGGLRETQYF. The CDR3 DNA is TGTGCCGTTGAGTTCCAGGGCGGCCTGAGGGAGACCCAGTACTTC. J is TRBJ2-5 and V is TRBV6-5; maybe TRBD1 (5 bases). Germline assignment: CDR1 MNHEY and CDR2 SVGAGI. The CDR3 covers 15 residues. Trimming took off 11 bases at V and 5 bases at J, with 24 bases between the two ends.

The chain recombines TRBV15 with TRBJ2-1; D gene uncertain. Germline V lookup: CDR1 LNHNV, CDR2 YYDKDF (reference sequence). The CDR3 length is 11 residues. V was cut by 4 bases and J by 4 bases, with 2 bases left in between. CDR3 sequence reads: CATSNYNEQFF. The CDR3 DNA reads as TGTGCCACCAGCAATTACAATGAGCAGTTCTTC.

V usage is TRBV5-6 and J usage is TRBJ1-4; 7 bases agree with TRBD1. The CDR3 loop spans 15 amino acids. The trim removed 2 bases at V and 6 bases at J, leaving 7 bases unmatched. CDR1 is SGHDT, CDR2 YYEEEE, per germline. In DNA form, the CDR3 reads TGTGCCAGCAGCTTTGGGGCAGGGGGAGATGAAAAACTGTTTTTT. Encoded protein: CASSFGAGGDEKLFF.

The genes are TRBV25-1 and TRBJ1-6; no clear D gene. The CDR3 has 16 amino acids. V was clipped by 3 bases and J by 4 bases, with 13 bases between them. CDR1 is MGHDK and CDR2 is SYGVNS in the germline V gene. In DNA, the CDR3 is TGTGCCAGCAGTGAGACGGGAGTACCGTATAATTCACCCCTCCACTTT. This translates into CASSETGVPYNSPLHF.

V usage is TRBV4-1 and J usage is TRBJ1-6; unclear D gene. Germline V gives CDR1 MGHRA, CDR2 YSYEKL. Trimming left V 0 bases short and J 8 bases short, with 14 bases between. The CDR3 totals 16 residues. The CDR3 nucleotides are TGCGCCAGCAGCCAAGATGGTGGATTAGAGTATTCACCCCTCCACTTT. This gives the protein CASSQDGGLEYSPLHF.

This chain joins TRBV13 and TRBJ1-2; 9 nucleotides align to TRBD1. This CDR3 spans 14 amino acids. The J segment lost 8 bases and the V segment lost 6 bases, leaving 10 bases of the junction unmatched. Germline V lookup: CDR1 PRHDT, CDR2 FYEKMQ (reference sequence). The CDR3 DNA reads TGTGCCAGCAGTTTCCTTACAGGGGGCTGGGGCTACACCTTC. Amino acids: CASSFLTGGWGYTF.

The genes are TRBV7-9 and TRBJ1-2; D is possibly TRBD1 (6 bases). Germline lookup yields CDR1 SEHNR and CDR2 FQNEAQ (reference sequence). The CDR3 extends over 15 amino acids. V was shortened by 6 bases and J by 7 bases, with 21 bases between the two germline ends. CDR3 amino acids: CASSSGGRGLGGYTF. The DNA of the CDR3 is TGTGCCAGCAGTTCGGGAGGCAGGGGCCTCGGTGGCTACACCTTC.

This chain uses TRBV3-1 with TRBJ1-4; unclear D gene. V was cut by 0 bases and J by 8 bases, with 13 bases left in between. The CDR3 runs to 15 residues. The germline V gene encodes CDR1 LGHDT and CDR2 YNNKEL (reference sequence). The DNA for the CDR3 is TGTGCCAGCAGCCAAGATGGAGCTGGAGAGGAAAAACTGTTTTTT. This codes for CASSQDGAGEEKLFF.

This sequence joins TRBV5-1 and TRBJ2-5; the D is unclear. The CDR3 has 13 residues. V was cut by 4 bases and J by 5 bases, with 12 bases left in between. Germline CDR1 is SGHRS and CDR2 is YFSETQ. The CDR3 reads CASSPRPRETQYF. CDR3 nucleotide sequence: TGCGCCAGCAGCCCCCGGCCAAGGGAGACCCAGTACTTC.

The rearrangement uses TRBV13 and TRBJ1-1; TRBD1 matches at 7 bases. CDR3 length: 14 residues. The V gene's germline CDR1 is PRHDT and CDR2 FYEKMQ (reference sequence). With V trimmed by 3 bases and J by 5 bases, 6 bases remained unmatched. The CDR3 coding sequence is TGTGCCAGCAGCTTGGGGACAGTGGGAACTGAAGCTTTCTTT. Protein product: CASSLGTVGTEAFF.

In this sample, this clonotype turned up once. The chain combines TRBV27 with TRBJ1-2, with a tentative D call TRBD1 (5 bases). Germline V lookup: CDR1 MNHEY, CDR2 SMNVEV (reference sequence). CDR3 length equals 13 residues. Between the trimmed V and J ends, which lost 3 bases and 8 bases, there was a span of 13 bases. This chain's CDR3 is CASSFSGPGGYTF. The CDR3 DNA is TGTGCCAGCAGTTTCTCGGGGCCAGGGGGCTACACCTTC.

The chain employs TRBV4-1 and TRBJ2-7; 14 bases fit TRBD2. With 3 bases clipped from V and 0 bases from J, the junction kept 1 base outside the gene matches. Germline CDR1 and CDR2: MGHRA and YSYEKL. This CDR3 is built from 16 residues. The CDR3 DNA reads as TGCGCCAGCAGCCAGGGACTAGCGGGGGCCTCCTACGAGCAGTACTTC. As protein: CASSQGLAGASYEQYF.

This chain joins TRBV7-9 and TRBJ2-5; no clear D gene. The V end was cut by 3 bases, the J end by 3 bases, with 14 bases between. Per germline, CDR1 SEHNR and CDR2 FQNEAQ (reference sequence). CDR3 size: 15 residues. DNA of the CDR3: TGTGCCAGCAGCTTTGTTCCAGCGTGGAAAGAGACCCAGTACTTC. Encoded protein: CASSFVPAWKETQYF.

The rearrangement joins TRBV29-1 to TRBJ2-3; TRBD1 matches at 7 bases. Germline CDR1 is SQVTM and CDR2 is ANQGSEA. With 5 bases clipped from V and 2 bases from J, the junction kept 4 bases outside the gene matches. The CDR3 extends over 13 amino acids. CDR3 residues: CSVPTGPTDTQYF. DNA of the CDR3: TGCAGCGTTCCGACAGGGCCCACAGATACGCAGTATTTT.

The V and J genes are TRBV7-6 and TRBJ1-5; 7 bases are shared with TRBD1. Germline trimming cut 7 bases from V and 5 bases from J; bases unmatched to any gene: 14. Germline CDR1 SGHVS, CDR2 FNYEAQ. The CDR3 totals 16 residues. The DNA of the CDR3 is TGTGCCAGCAAGGAGGGGGCAGGGTCTTCCTATCAGCCCCAGCATTTT. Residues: CASKEGAGSSYQPQHF.

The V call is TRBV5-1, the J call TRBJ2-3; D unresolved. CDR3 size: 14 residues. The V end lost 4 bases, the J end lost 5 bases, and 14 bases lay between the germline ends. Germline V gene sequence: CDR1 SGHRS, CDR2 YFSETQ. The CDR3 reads CASSLLGVEDTQYF. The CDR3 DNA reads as TGCGCCAGCAGCCTACTTGGAGTTGAAGATACGCAGTATTTT.

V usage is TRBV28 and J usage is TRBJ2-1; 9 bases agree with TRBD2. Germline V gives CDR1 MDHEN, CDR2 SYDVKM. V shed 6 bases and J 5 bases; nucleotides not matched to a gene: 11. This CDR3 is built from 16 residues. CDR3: CASSLQGTSLNNEQFF. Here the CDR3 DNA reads TGTGCCAGCAGCCTTCAGGGGACTAGCCTAAACAATGAGCAGTTCTTC.